Following are 9 T cell receptor beta chains from one sample sequenced in a study of cytomegalovirus exposure and HLA in healthy donors (TCRdb year 2017). The library was obtained by the immunoSEQ multiplex PCR assay. For the multiplex PCR, a mixture combining 60 forward primers for TCR Vbeta segments and 13 reverse primers for TCR Jbeta segments was used. Held by TCRdb, this immuneACCESS table contains in-frame sequences only and omits some clones. Under half of the omission traces to an unresolved V gene where checked; the cause of the rest is unknown. This sample has 100,000 to 150,000 clones in its table, and approximately 80% of those were observed once. Clones ranked in the top ten supply about 8.9% of the sample. The material sequenced was PBMCs. All receptors derive from a man in his thirties or forties in good health and CMV-seropositive.

The rearrangement uses TRBV6-6 and TRBJ1-1; the D gene is possibly TRBD1 (5 bases). The germline CDR1 and CDR2 sequences are MNHNY and SVGAGI (reference sequence). The CDR3 runs to 13 residues. The V end lost 5 bases, the J end lost 0 bases, and 7 bases lay between the germline ends. CDR3 residues: CASSDSMNTEAFF. The CDR3 DNA follows: TGTGCCAGCAGTGACAGCATGAACACTGAAGCTTTCTTT.

The chain joins TRBV4-1 to TRBJ2-7, with 8 bases aligning to TRBD1. The CDR3 is 14 residues long. The V gene end was trimmed by 2 bases and the J gene end by 2 bases; junction bases not matched to a gene: 2. Germline loops: CDR1 MGHRA, CDR2 YSYEKL. CDR3 sequence: CASSQRQGPYEQYF. CDR3 nucleotide sequence: TGCGCCAGCAGCCAAAGACAGGGGCCCTACGAGCAGTACTTC.

This clone was detected a few times. This chain uses TRBV29-1 with TRBJ1-2, with D possibly being TRBD1 (5 bases). The CDR3 sequence is 13 residues long. The germline CDR1 and CDR2 sequences are SQVTM and ANQGSEA. V lost 3 bases and J 4 bases, leaving 12 bases between the germline ends. The CDR3 DNA is TGCAGCGTTGATTGGGGCCTTGGCTATGGCTACACCTTC. The encoded protein is CSVDWGLGYGYTF.

The chain links TRBV7-9 to TRBJ2-1; D may be TRBD1 (5 bases). V was pared by 4 bases and J by 6 bases, with 13 bases between. Germline assignment: CDR1 SEHNR and CDR2 FQNEAQ (reference sequence). There are 14 residues in the CDR3. In nucleotides, the CDR3 is TGTGCCAGCAGCTCTTCCAGGGTCCCCAATGAGCAGTTCTTC. Protein product: CASSSSRVPNEQFF.

This clone occurred once. The V and J genes are TRBV9 and TRBJ2-2, with 9 bases matching TRBD1. Trimming at V came to 0 bases and at J to 5 bases, leaving 5 bases not matched to a gene. The CDR3 loop spans 16 amino acids. Germline V gene data show CDR1 as SGDLS and CDR2 as YYNGEE. CDR3 DNA: TGTGCCAGCAGCGTAGCTGCGGGACAGGGAACCGGGGAGCTGTTTTTT. Its protein product is CASSVAAGQGTGELFF.

This clone came up a few times. This sequence joins TRBV6-6 and TRBJ2-7; 7 nucleotides match TRBD1. Germline CDR1 is MNHNY and CDR2 is SVGAGI (reference sequence). CDR3 size: 14 residues. J lost 3 bases, V lost 5 bases, and 7 bases had no gene match. CDR3 nucleotides: TGTGCCAGCAGTCGGGGACAGACAAACTACGAGCAGTACTTC. Translating it yields CASSRGQTNYEQYF.

This clone was recorded only once. V gene TRBV10-2 combines with J gene TRBJ2-7; 7 bases fit TRBD1. The trim removed 10 bases at V and 2 bases at J, leaving 11 bases unmatched. CDR3 length: 14 residues. Germline CDR1 and CDR2: WSHSY and SAAADI. CDR3 coding DNA: TGCGCCACCACACCGACAGGGCCCGCCTACGAGCAGTACTTC. This gives the protein CATTPTGPAYEQYF.

The chain recombines TRBV29-1 with TRBJ1-1; TRBD1 matches 8 bases. Germline V gene sequence: CDR1 SQVTM, CDR2 ANQGSEA. There are 15 residues in the CDR3. V trimming: 6 bases; J trimming: 2 bases; junction bases outside the gene matches: 11. In DNA, the CDR3 is TGCAGCGTCGCAGGGGGCCGGAGTCCAAACACTGAAGCTTTCTTT. Its protein is CSVAGGRSPNTEAFF.

J is TRBJ1-1 and V is TRBV13, with TRBD1 identical over 8 bases. The CDR3 sequence is 16 residues long. V lost 5 bases to trimming and J lost 0 bases; unmatched junction nucleotides: 8. Germline V gene lookup returns CDR1 PRHDT and CDR2 FYEKMQ (reference sequence). CDR3 residues: CASSPPTGALNTEAFF. DNA for the CDR3: TGTGCCAGCAGCCCACCGACAGGGGCCCTGAACACTGAAGCTTTCTTT.